This T cell receptor (beta chain) was recorded in a study of T cells after posttransplantation cyclophosphamide. General study results and limits: Donor-recipient repertoire similarity was low at 1-2 months, rising over year one.

On this clone itself: Its antigen is unidentified.

Treatment was busulfan-fludarabine conditioning, a marrow graft, and cyclophosphamide on days +3 and +4. Sequenced by immunoSEQ multiplex PCR; TCRdb stores in-frame clones only, minus some. The sample shows 9,000 to 15,000 clones, about 2.1% of them seen only once. The specimen was PBMCs, collected after allogeneic stem cell transplant with posttransplant cyclophosphamide. This receptor was identified in a male patient in his 30s who received an allogeneic stem cell transplant from a related donor, was CMV-positive, and had no GVHD. Some T cells may be graft donor cells.

The CDR3 coding sequence is TGTGCCAGCAGCCTCGGAACTAGCGGGGGTGCAAATACGCAGTATTTT. Its translation is CASSLGTSGGANTQYF. The chain recombines TRBV7-3 with TRBJ2-3; TRBD2 aligns across 11 bases. The CDR3 runs 16 residues. Germline V gene sequence: CDR1 SGHTA, CDR2 FQGTGA. V trimming: 5 bases; J trimming: 7 bases; junction bases outside the gene matches: 11.